This TCR beta chain was retrieved from a study of T cell repertoires in cytomegalovirus infection. TCRdb analysed the reads with MiXCR anew, one entry per CDR3 protein. The top ten clones hold 13% of a sample with just under 550,000 distinct CDR3 sequences, 26% of them seen once. This clonotype came up a few times. V lost 0 bases and J 4 bases, leaving 16 bases between the germline ends. In germline, CDR1 is LGHNA, CDR2 YSLEER. The CDR3 spans 16 residues. The receptor was isolated from a human donor in good health (CMV status not recorded). Some clones in this sample may be carry-over from other donors' samples. This chain joins TRBV4-3 and TRBJ2-7; tentative D call: TRBD2 (5 bases). Input material: PBMCs. CDR3 sequence: CASSQDTSGSFYEQYF. The DNA for the CDR3 is TGCGCCAGCAGCCAAGATACGAGCGGATCATTTTACGAGCAGTACTTC.